This T cell receptor delta chain was found in a study of Vδ1+ human thymocytes. General study results and limits: Thymic delta-chain repertoires held roughly 20% Vdelta2 sequences and few Vdelta3, despite high sort purity. Thymic TRG and TRD repertoires appeared highly polyclonal, with Gaussian CDR3 length distributions.

This clone occurred a few times. Antigen unknown. RNA was extracted from the cells and then reverse transcribed. The CDR3 regions were amplified by multiplex PCR from V-gene primers to a constant-region primer. TCRdb re-called clones from the multiplex PCR reads via CATT. The data contain 20,000 to 25,000 delta-chain clones, roughly 8% of them singletons. Germline V gene sequence: CDR1 TSWWSYY, CDR2 QGS. Losses at the gene ends were 0 bases for V and 0 bases for J; bases not matched to a gene: 5. The CDR3 has 17 amino acids. The sample consisted of Vdelta1+ gamma-delta thymocytes from the thymus. Sample subset: FACS-sorted CD3+ TCRalphabeta- TCRVdelta1+ TCRVdelta2- thymocytes. The chain joins TRDV1 to TRDJ1, with 9 positions matching TRDD3. The TCR comes from a child under three years old who had congenital heart surgery. In DNA, the CDR3 is TGTGCTCTTGGGGAACTTGCAGGGGGATACTACACCGATAAACTCATCTTT. Its protein product is CALGELAGGYYTDKLIF.